This T cell receptor beta chain was profiled in a study of Ad26.COV2.S vaccination and SARS-CoV-2 variants. TCRdb's copy holds only in-frame clones and misses some; the assay was immunoSEQ multiplex PCR. This repertoire shows about 350,000 clones, roughly 90% found once; its top ten account for about 10%. The V and J ends lost 3 bases and 0 bases respectively, with 11 bases between them. Germline V gives CDR1 KGHDR, CDR2 SFDVKD. This CDR3 has 16 amino acids. Sample treatment: 19 received Ad26.COV2.S at low or high dose, single or two shots; 5 received placebo; per-sample allocation not given. Each sample was drawn 63 days after the first injection (of vaccine or placebo). General study findings and limits: Total T cell responses were possibly underestimated by TCR breadth and depth analyses. A substantial breadth of spike-specific CD8+ and CD4+ T cell responses after vaccination has been reported.

Concerning this clone itself: Antigen specificity is unknown.

The source is a person between 18 and 60 years old who received the Ad26.COV2.S COVID-19 vaccine or a placebo. The rearrangement uses TRBV24-1 and TRBJ2-1; D ambiguous. Sequenced here: peripheral blood, sampled in a trial of Ad26.COV2.S vaccine versus placebo. The CDR3 DNA sequence: TGTGCCACCAGTGATCCGAATCCGAGCTCCTACAATGAGCAGTTCTTC. It codes for CATSDPNPSSYNEQFF.